This entry features one T cell receptor (beta chain) sequence. Its cognate antigen is unknown. The junction departs from the called germline gene at one end, perhaps through a read error. Clinical symptoms, serum thyroxine and TRAb, thyroid ultrasound and orbital computed tomography were used for the diagnoses. Authors of the study amplified TCR beta CDR3 regions from RNA transcripts. The TCR CDR3 first-round RT-PCR relied on the HTBI primer set. TCRdb fed the multiplex PCR reads into MiXCR, producing one record per CDR3 protein. The table records fewer than 750,000 distinct CDR3 sequences, 13% to 15% of them present only once. This entry is derived from a study of T cells in Graves' hyperthyroidism and ophthalmopathy. Study findings and constraints: A model using 13 V-J features told ophthalmopathy apart from stable hyperthyroidism. The model made its ophthalmopathy prediction, and onset followed a median around six months later.

This CDR3 has 11 residues. CDR1 is MDHEN, CDR2 SYDVKM, per germline. This chain joins TRBV28 and TRBJ1-2; D is uncertain. The sequenced material came from blood. The sequence was obtained from a woman in her forties or fifties with Graves' ophthalmopathy. The CDR3 sequence is CAGSLGYGYTF. Here the CDR3 DNA reads TGTGCCGGCAGTCTAGGGTATGGCTACACCTTC.